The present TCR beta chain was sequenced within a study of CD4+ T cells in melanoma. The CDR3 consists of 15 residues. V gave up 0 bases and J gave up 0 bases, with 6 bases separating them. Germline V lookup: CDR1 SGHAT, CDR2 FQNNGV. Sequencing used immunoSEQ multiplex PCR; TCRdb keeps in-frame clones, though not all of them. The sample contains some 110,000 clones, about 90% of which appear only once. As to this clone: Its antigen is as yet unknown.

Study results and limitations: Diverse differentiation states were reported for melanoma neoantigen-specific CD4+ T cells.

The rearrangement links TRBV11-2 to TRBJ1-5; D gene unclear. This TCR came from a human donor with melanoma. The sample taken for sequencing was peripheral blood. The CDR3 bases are TGTGCCAGCAGCTTAGATCAGAGTAGCAATCAGCCCCAGCATTTT. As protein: CASSLDQSSNQPQHF.